The present T cell receptor (beta chain) was sequenced within a study of cytomegalovirus exposure and HLA in healthy donors. Study-level findings and limits: The study carried out a later analysis of TCR beta sequences. It associated some 18,000 of them with specific HLA alleles at a false discovery rate of 0.05. Later analysis identified a missense DCLRE1C variant that was linked to TCR beta V- and J-gene trimming. For most subjects, TCR beta sequences were reported to predict HLA-A and HLA-B alleles with accuracy. The classifier reportedly diagnosed cytomegalovirus status with high specificity and sensitivity.

The PCR made use of 60 Vbeta and 13 Jbeta primers. Sequenced by immunoSEQ multiplex PCR; TCRdb stores in-frame clones only, minus some. The table has 200,000 to 250,000 clones, 77% seen once. Trimming took off 0 bases at V and 3 bases at J, with 3 bases between the two ends. There are 12 residues in the CDR3. Per the germline V gene, CDR1 is LNHNV and CDR2 is YYDKDF (reference sequence). Points on this clone: Its target is not known.

The genes are TRBV15 and TRBJ2-7; D gene ambiguous. This sequence was found in an older woman in good health and CMV-seropositive. The sample consisted of PBMCs. CDR3 loop: CATSRDGYEQYF. The CDR3 DNA reads as TGTGCCACCAGCAGAGACGGCTACGAGCAGTACTTC.